This is a list of T cell receptor beta chains from one sample in a study of beta chain features in type 1 diabetes. Some clones are missing from TCRdb's copy, which holds only in-frame ones; the method was immunoSEQ multiplex PCR. The table shows 150,000 to 180,000 clones, with over 7.5% occurring only once. The specimen was central memory CD4+ T cells from blood. The receptors originated from a young man in good health. Each CDR3 is given with its conserved first and last residue. Fields, in order: CDR3 protein, J gene, V gene.

cdr3_aa: CASSEQGNQPQHF
j_call: TRBJ1-5
v_call: TRBV11-2

cdr3_aa: CSVEGFAGEDTQYF
j_call: TRBJ2-3
v_call: TRBV29-1

cdr3_aa: CASSADGLSGNTIYF
j_call: TRBJ1-3
v_call: TRBV6-1

cdr3_aa: CASSLNGQGENIQYF
j_call: TRBJ2-4
v_call: TRBV7-2

cdr3_aa: CAWSAQGGTQYF
j_call: TRBJ2-5
v_call: TRBV30

cdr3_aa: CASNGNSNQPQHF
j_call: TRBJ1-5
v_call: TRBV2

cdr3_aa: CASRSAYNEQFF
j_call: TRBJ2-1
v_call: TRBV6-6

cdr3_aa: CASSQDGTGLGDIVYKLFF
j_call: TRBJ1-4
v_call: TRBV4-2

cdr3_aa: CSASYYGYTF
j_call: TRBJ1-2
v_call: TRBV20-1

cdr3_aa: CASSPKTSGSSYEQYF
j_call: TRBJ2-7
v_call: TRBV4-2

cdr3_aa: CASSQQASRDNEQFF
j_call: TRBJ2-1
v_call: TRBV7-3

cdr3_aa: CASSLLAGEVEQFF
j_call: TRBJ2-1
v_call: TRBV6-5

cdr3_aa: CASSRQGENEKLFF
j_call: TRBJ1-4
v_call: TRBV18

cdr3_aa: CSVRQGGTDTQYF
j_call: TRBJ2-3
v_call: TRBV29-1

cdr3_aa: CASTQGKDRGSGELFF
j_call: TRBJ2-2
v_call: TRBV4-1

cdr3_aa: CASSPGGPALNTEAFF
j_call: TRBJ1-1
v_call: TRBV7-8

cdr3_aa: CASSLMASSYNEQFF
j_call: TRBJ2-1
v_call: TRBV7-3

cdr3_aa: CASSLFRAYGYTF
j_call: TRBJ1-2
v_call: TRBV11-2

cdr3_aa: CASSFTGGSNGETQYF
j_call: TRBJ2-5
v_call: TRBV5-1

cdr3_aa: CASSQSHGTGTYEQYF
j_call: TRBJ2-7
v_call: TRBV14

cdr3_aa: CASSLGARGFQETQYF
j_call: TRBJ2-5
v_call: TRBV7-9

cdr3_aa: CASTPDSDRGSPLHF
j_call: TRBJ1-6
v_call: TRBV6-6

cdr3_aa: CAISEPQGHEQFF
j_call: TRBJ2-1
v_call: TRBV6-5

cdr3_aa: CASSLLGLADLYEQYF
j_call: TRBJ2-7
v_call: TRBV28

cdr3_aa: CASSLPQSRQPQHF
j_call: TRBJ1-5
v_call: TRBV28

cdr3_aa: CAISEVGGLDYEQYF
j_call: TRBJ2-7
v_call: TRBV10-3

cdr3_aa: CASSLDARLPRAFF
j_call: TRBJ2-1
v_call: TRBV5-6

cdr3_aa: CASSPRLVTYEQYF
j_call: TRBJ2-7
v_call: TRBV9

cdr3_aa: CASSTITGATYEQYF
j_call: TRBJ2-7
v_call: TRBV18